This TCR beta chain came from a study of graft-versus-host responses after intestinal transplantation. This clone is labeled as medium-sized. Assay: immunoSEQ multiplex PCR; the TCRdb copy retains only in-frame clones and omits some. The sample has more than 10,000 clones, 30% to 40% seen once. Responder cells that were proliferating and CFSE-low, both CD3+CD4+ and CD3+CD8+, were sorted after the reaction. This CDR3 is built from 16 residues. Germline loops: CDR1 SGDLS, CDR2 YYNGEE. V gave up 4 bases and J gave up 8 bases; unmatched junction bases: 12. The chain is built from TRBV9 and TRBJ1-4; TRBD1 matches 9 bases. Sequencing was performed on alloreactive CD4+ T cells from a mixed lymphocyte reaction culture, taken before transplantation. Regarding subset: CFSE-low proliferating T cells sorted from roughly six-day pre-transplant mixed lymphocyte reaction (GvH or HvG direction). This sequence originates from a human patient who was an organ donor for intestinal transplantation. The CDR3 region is CASSPRGTGRVEKLFF. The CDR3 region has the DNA TGTGCCAGCAGCCCGAGAGGGACAGGGCGGGTGGAAAAACTGTTTTTT.